This paragraph covers one TCR beta chain sequence. Its antigen is not known. This sample was included in a study of T cells in localized non-small cell lung cancer. Only in-frame clones appear in the TCRdb table, and some are missing; sequencing was by immunoSEQ multiplex PCR. The table records about 25,000 clones, approximately 83% of them present only once. V was cut by 0 bases and J by 1 base, with 8 bases left in between. Per the germline V gene, CDR1 is SGDLS and CDR2 is YYNGEE. The CDR3 spans 15 residues. Regarding the study as a whole: Blood T cell density predicted longer survival; adjacent-lung clonality, shorter.

This TCR was sampled from a male donor aged 60 or over with stage II squamous cell lung carcinoma. This chain joins TRBV9 and TRBJ1-3; no reliable D call. The input for sequencing was peripheral blood, taken before any cancer treatment. CDR3: CASSVDGASGNTIYF. CDR3 in DNA: TGTGCCAGCAGCGTAGACGGAGCGTCTGGAAACACCATATATTTT.